This entry describes one T cell receptor beta chain. Its antigen is still unknown. The entry originates in a study of T cells after yellow fever vaccination. Study results and caveats: Just a small share of clonotypes turned up in the CD4 compartment as well as the CD8 compartment.

The CDR3 sequence is 15 residues long. Deletions cut 2 bases from V and 0 bases from J, with 8 bases between. Germline V CDR1 and CDR2: KGHDR, SFDVKD. TCRdb analysed the 5' RACE reads with MiXCR anew, one entry per CDR3 protein. The sample records some 560,000 distinct CDR3 sequences, about a sixth being singletons. The chain couples TRBV24-1 to TRBJ2-3; no clear D. The receptor comes from a man aged 18 to 35 who received the YFV17D yellow fever vaccine. Material: PBMCs, obtained around 5 days after the first yellow fever vaccination. CDR3 nucleotide sequence: TGTGCCACCAGTGATTCCTGGATAAGCACAGATACGCAGTATTTT. This gives the protein CATSDSWISTDTQYF.